This is a list of T cell receptor beta chains from one sample in a study of cytomegalovirus exposure and HLA in healthy donors. Only in-frame clones appear in the TCRdb table, and some are missing; sequencing was by immunoSEQ multiplex PCR. The table includes about 120,000 clones, 65% to 80% detected once. The sample was PBMCs. The receptors originated from a man between 18 and 35 years old in good health and CMV-seropositive. CDR3s include the opening cysteine and the closing phenylalanine or tryptophan.

j_gene: TRBJ2-7
v_gene: TRBV6-1
CDR3aa: CASSVAAGRYF

j_gene: TRBJ1-2
v_gene: TRBV5-4
CDR3aa: CASSLWAATGQLGYTF

j_gene: TRBJ1-1
v_gene: TRBV27
CDR3aa: CASSLFGVNSEAFF

j_gene: TRBJ1-1
v_gene: TRBV6-5
CDR3aa: CASSYSTRGATEAFF

j_gene: TRBJ2-3
v_gene: TRBV5-1
CDR3aa: CASSGRTSGGTDTQYF

j_gene: TRBJ1-1
v_gene: TRBV28
CDR3aa: CASSLSGVGTEAFF

j_gene: TRBJ2-3
v_gene: TRBV29-1
CDR3aa: CSGQSRTDTQYF

j_gene: TRBJ1-3
v_gene: TRBV10-1
CDR3aa: CASSDRDPGNTIYF

j_gene: TRBJ1-4
v_gene: TRBV29-1
CDR3aa: CSVQGAHEKLFF

j_gene: TRBJ2-3
v_gene: TRBV10-2
CDR3aa: CASSEGSGESTDTQYF

j_gene: TRBJ2-1
v_gene: TRBV5-4
CDR3aa: CASSHMAEQFF

j_gene: TRBJ2-5
v_gene: TRBV7-9
CDR3aa: CASSFGLAGGQAYF

j_gene: TRBJ1-2
v_gene: TRBV27
CDR3aa: CASSYGQGNYGYTF

j_gene: TRBJ1-1
v_gene: TRBV15
CDR3aa: CATSTGGQGRMLGTEAFF

j_gene: TRBJ2-5
v_gene: TRBV18
CDR3aa: CASIEPTGPQETQYF

j_gene: TRBJ1-1
v_gene: TRBV2
CDR3aa: CASRLDRANTEAFF

j_gene: TRBJ2-2
v_gene: TRBV19
CDR3aa: CASSILPGANTGELFF

j_gene: TRBJ2-7
v_gene: TRBV28
CDR3aa: CASIQGTGRIYEQYF

j_gene: TRBJ1-5
v_gene: TRBV6-6
CDR3aa: CASSSGTASNQPQHF

j_gene: TRBJ2-2
v_gene: TRBV13
CDR3aa: CASSFPPGELFF

j_gene: TRBJ2-5
v_gene: TRBV6-6
CDR3aa: CASSLAGVLRETQYF

j_gene: TRBJ1-1
v_gene: TRBV9
CDR3aa: CASSVVSGGFGTEAFF

j_gene: TRBJ1-2
v_gene: TRBV19
CDR3aa: CASSITEMGQGIDGYTF

j_gene: TRBJ1-6
v_gene: TRBV2
CDR3aa: CASKSRQGGNIGPLHF

j_gene: TRBJ2-4
v_gene: TRBV28
CDR3aa: CASSPEGLAKNIQYF

j_gene: TRBJ2-1
v_gene: TRBV4-1
CDR3aa: CASSLQGGEFVNEQFF

j_gene: TRBJ1-1
v_gene: TRBV6-5
CDR3aa: CASSWDRPNTEAFF

j_gene: TRBJ1-3
v_gene: TRBV13
CDR3aa: CASSFRGRGKENTIYF

j_gene: TRBJ2-7
v_gene: TRBV7-8
CDR3aa: CASSQRTTGSLYYEQYF

j_gene: TRBJ1-3
v_gene: TRBV19
CDR3aa: CASSHRKTGDGNTIYF

j_gene: TRBJ1-5
v_gene: TRBV10-1
CDR3aa: CASIPTGPSYSNQPQHF

j_gene: TRBJ2-2
v_gene: TRBV30
CDR3aa: CAWRQGATNTGELFF

j_gene: TRBJ1-1
v_gene: TRBV19
CDR3aa: CASSTSWPEAFF

j_gene: TRBJ1-5
v_gene: TRBV6-5
CDR3aa: CASSSGNQPQHF

j_gene: TRBJ2-6
v_gene: TRBV5-1
CDR3aa: CASSFGQSGANVLTF

j_gene: TRBJ1-1
v_gene: TRBV9
CDR3aa: CASSAQRDNSEAFF

j_gene: TRBJ1-5
v_gene: TRBV9
CDR3aa: CASSAGTGESNQPQHF

j_gene: TRBJ1-5
v_gene: TRBV30
CDR3aa: CAWSTGQPSNQPQHF

j_gene: TRBJ2-7
v_gene: TRBV19
CDR3aa: CASSQDGMEYEQYF

j_gene: TRBJ2-3
v_gene: TRBV9
CDR3aa: CASSVGELSTDTQYF